This T cell receptor (beta chain) was identified during a study of early T cells in non-severe SARS-CoV-2 infection. The overall study: Unpaired chains resulted from sequencing bulk RNA of unsorted whole blood.

This clonotype was seen repeatedly, ten times or more. One entry per CDR3 protein, called by TCRdb with MiXCR from the 5' RACE reads. The table lists about 98,000 distinct CDR3 sequences, about 11% of them singletons. V lost 6 bases to trimming and J lost 5 bases; unmatched junction nucleotides: 15. The CDR3 totals 17 residues. The chain joins TRBV12-3 or TRBV12-4 to TRBJ2-1; 8 nucleotides agree with TRBD2. Sequenced material: whole blood. The TCR comes from an adult who was a healthcare worker with PCR-confirmed SARS-CoV-2 infection or an uninfected control (not recorded which). For the CDR3, the DNA is TGTGCCAGCAGCCCGGGGGGGCCCCTGTTTCCTAACAATGAGCAGTTCTTC. This gives the protein CASSPGGPLFPNNEQFF.